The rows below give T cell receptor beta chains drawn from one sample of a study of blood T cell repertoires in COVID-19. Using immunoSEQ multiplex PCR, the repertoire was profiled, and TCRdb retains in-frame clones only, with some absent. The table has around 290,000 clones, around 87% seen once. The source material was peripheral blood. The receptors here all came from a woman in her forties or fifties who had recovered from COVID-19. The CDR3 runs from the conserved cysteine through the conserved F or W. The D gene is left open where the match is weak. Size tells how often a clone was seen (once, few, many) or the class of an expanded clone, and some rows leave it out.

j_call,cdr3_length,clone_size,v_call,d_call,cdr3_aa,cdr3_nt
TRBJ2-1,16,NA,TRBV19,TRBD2,CASRSRLAGSLNEQFF,TGTGCCAGTAGGTCGCGACTAGCGGGTTCCCTCAATGAGCAGTTCTTC
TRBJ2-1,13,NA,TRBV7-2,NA,CASSLEVLGEQFF,TGTGCCAGCAGCTTAGAAGTCCTAGGTGAGCAGTTCTTC
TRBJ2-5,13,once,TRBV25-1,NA,CASSEYFRETQYF,TGTGCCAGCAGTGAATATTTTCGAGAGACCCAGTACTTC
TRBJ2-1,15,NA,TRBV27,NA,CASSLKGRGFNEQFF,TGTGCCAGCAGTTTAAAGGGTCGGGGGTTCAATGAGCAGTTCTTC
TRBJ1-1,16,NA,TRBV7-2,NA,CASSLVWGRLNTEAFF,TGTGCCAGCAGCTTAGTCTGGGGGCGCCTGAACACTGAAGCTTTCTTT
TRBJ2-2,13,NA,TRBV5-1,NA,CASSLIDPGELFF,TGCGCCAGCAGCTTGATAGATCCCGGGGAGCTGTTTTTT
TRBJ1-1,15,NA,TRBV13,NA,CASSSTSEGNTEAFF,TGTGCCAGCAGCTCAACCTCGGAGGGAAACACTGAAGCTTTCTTT
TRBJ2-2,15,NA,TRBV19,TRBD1,CASSLDRVRAGELFF,TGTGCCAGTAGCCTGGACAGGGTTAGAGCCGGGGAGCTGTTTTTT
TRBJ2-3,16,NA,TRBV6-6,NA,CASSFGLRGRSSAQYF,TGTGCCAGCAGTTTTGGGTTACGGGGGAGAAGCTCTGCGCAGTATTTT
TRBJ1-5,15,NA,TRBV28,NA,CASSLRVGGGQPQHF,TGTGCCAGCAGTTTAAGAGTAGGCGGCGGTCAGCCCCAGCATTTT
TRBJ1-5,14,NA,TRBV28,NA,CASSFQLGNQPQHF,TGTGCCAGCAGTTTTCAGTTGGGCAATCAGCCCCAGCATTTT
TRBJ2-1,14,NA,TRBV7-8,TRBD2,CASGWTSDYNEQFF,TGTGCCAGCGGCTGGACTAGCGACTACAATGAGCAGTTCTTC
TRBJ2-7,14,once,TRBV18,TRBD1,CASSPPIDRDEQYF,TGTGCCAGCTCACCTCCGATCGACAGGGACGAGCAGTACTTC
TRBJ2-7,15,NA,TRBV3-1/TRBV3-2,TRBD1,CASSHVTGGTYEQYF,TGTGCCAGCAGCCATGTGACAGGGGGAACCTACGAGCAGTACTTC
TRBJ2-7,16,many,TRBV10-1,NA,CASSVMLVELYYEQYF,TGCGCCAGCAGTGTAATGCTGGTGGAGCTCTACTACGAGCAGTACTTC
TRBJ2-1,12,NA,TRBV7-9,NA,CASSLGQGLWFF,TGTGCCAGCAGCTTAGGGCAGGGTTTATGGTTCTTC
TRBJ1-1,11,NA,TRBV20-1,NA,CSARDLTEAFF,TGCAGTGCTAGAGATCTCACTGAAGCTTTCTTT
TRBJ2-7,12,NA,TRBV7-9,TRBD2,CASSLGASGQYF,TGTGCCAGCAGCTTAGGGGCTAGCGGGCAGTACTTC
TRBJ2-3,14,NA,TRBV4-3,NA,CASSQGVYADTQYF,TGCGCCAGCAGCCAAGGCGTTTACGCAGATACGCAGTATTTT
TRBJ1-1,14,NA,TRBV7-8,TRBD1,CASSSKDRVKEAFF,TGTGCCAGCAGCTCAAAAGACAGGGTAAAAGAAGCTTTCTTT
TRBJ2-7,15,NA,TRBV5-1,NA,CASTGGGLGLEEQYF,TGCGCCAGCACCGGTGGGGGGTTGGGGTTGGAGGAGCAGTACTTC
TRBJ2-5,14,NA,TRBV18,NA,CASSPPGASETQYF,TGTGCCAGCTCACCACCGGGGGCCTCAGAGACCCAGTACTTC
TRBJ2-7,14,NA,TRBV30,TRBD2,CAWSASGSFYEQYF,TGTGCCTGGAGTGCTAGCGGGAGCTTCTACGAGCAGTACTTC
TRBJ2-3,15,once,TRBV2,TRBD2,CASSRLAGGLDTQYF,TGTGCCAGCAGCCGACTAGCGGGAGGTTTAGATACGCAGTATTTT
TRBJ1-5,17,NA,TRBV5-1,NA,CASSLDGRRELNQPQHF,TGCGCCAGCAGCTTGGACGGGAGAAGGGAACTTAATCAGCCCCAGCATTTT
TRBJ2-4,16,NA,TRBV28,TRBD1,CASSQYRGLAKNIQYF,TGTGCCAGCAGTCAATACAGGGGGCTTGCCAAAAACATTCAGTACTTC
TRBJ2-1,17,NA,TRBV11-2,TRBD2,CASSLGPGLAVYNEQFF,TGTGCCAGCAGCTTAGGACCGGGACTAGCGGTATACAATGAGCAGTTCTTC
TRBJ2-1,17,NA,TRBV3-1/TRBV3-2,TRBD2,CASSRTLSGGSYNEQFF,TGTGCCAGCAGCCGAACCCTTAGCGGGGGCTCCTACAATGAGCAGTTCTTC
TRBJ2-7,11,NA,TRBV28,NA,CASSRQYEQYF,TGTGCCAGCAGCAGACAATACGAGCAGTACTTC
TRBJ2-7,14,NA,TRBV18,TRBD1,CASSRQTGAHEQYF,TGTGCCAGCTCACGACAGACAGGGGCCCACGAGCAGTACTTC
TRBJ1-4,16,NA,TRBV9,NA,CASSFGQFATNEKLFF,TGTGCCAGCAGCTTCGGACAGTTTGCAACTAATGAAAAACTGTTTTTT
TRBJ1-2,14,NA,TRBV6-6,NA,CASSPRSGRLSDTF,TGTGCCAGCAGCCCCCGCTCAGGGCGTTTGTCTGACACCTTC
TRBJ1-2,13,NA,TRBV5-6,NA,CASNLRGSYGYTF,TGTGCCAGCAATCTCAGGGGTAGCTATGGCTACACCTTC
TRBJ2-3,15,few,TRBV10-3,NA,CAISDGGLNTDTQYF,TGTGCCATCAGTGATGGGGGACTCAACACAGATACGCAGTATTTT
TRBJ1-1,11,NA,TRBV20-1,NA,CSATGHFEAFF,TGCAGTGCTACTGGACACTTTGAAGCTTTCTTT
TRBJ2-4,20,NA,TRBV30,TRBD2,CAWSLDRWGRLAGPSNIQYF,TGTGCCTGGAGTCTCGACAGGTGGGGCCGACTAGCGGGCCCGAGTAACATTCAGTACTTC
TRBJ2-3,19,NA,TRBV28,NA,CASSFLNFLQLDRGDTQYF,TGTGCCAGCAGTTTCCTTAACTTCTTACAGCTGGATAGGGGAGATACGCAGTATTTT
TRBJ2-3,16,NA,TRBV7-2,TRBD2,CASSSALAGGSDTQYF,TGTGCCAGCAGCTCGGCGCTAGCGGGGGGCTCAGATACGCAGTATTTT
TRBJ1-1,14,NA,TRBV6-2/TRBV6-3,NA,CASSYGGASTEAFF,TGTGCCAGCAGTTACGGGGGCGCGAGCACTGAAGCTTTCTTT
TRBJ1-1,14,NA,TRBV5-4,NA,CASSFGRRGTEAFF,TGTGCCAGCAGCTTTGGCAGGAGGGGCACTGAAGCTTTCTTT
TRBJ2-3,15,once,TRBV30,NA,CAWSGQSTATDTQYF,TGTGCCTGGAGTGGACAGTCCACGGCCACAGATACGCAGTATTTT
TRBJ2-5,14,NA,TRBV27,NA,CASSFSRGTETQYF,TGTGCCAGCAGTTTTTCCCGGGGGACAGAGACCCAGTACTTC
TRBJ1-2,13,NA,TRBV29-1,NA,CSAKPAGLDGYTF,TGCAGCGCGAAGCCTGCAGGGTTGGATGGCTACACCTTC
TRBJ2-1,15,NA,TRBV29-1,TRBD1,CSVERLTGGSGEQFF,TGCAGCGTTGAGAGGCTGACAGGGGGCTCCGGTGAGCAGTTCTTC
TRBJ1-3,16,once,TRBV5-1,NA,CASSWDTGLSGNTIYF,TGCGCCAGCAGCTGGGACACCGGGCTCTCTGGAAACACCATATATTTT
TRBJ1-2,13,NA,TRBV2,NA,CASMGGNNYGYTF,TGTGCCAGCATGGGGGGGAATAACTATGGCTACACCTTC
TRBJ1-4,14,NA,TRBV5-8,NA,CASRSTGFDEKLFF,TGTGCCAGCAGATCTACAGGGTTCGATGAAAAACTGTTTTTT
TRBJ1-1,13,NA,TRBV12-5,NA,CASGLGANTEAFF,TGTGCTAGTGGTTTGGGAGCGAACACTGAAGCTTTCTTT
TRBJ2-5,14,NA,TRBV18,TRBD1,CASSPLTGEETQYF,TGTGCCAGCTCACCTTTGACAGGGGAAGAGACCCAGTACTTC
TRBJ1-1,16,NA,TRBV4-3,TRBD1,CASSQGPQGADDKAFF,TGCGCCAGCAGCCAAGGGCCACAGGGGGCTGACGATAAAGCTTTCTTT
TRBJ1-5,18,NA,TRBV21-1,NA,CASSTSGQAAPLNQPQHF,TGTGCCAGCAGCACCTCAGGACAGGCAGCTCCACTGAATCAGCCCCAGCATTTT
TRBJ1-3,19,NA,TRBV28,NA,CASLILLVSTGSSGNTIYF,TGTGCCAGCCTTATACTATTGGTTTCGACAGGTTCCTCTGGAAACACCATATATTTT
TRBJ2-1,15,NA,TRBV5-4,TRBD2,CASRKTGGPTDEQFF,TGTGCCAGCAGGAAAACGGGGGGGCCGACGGATGAGCAGTTCTTC
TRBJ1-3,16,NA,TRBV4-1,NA,CASSQDSTLSGNTIYF,TGCGCCAGCAGCCAAGATTCTACGCTCTCTGGAAACACCATATATTTT
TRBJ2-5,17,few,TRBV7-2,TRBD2,CASSLGIRGGNKETQYF,TGTGCCAGCAGCTTAGGGATCCGGGGGGGCAACAAAGAGACCCAGTACTTC
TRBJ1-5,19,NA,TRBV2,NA,CASSEGGRLGMRRVQPQHF,TGTGCCAGCAGTGAAGGGGGGAGGTTGGGGATGCGACGGGTGCAGCCCCAGCATTTT
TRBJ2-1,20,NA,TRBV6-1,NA,CASSGDSHGIRRSSYNEQFF,TGTGCCAGCAGTGGAGACTCTCATGGGATAAGGAGGAGCTCCTACAATGAGCAGTTCTTC